This T cell receptor (beta chain) stems from a study of blood T cell repertoires in COVID-19 (dated by TCRdb to 2018 to 2020). About the study as a whole: Samples from collaborators originated in the United States, Italy and Spain and spanned both the acute and convalescent phases of COVID-19. The material from the prospective study consisted of cDNA or gDNA derived from T cells, B-cell-depleted T cells, or PBMCs. Samples were obtained from the ongoing ImmuneRACE study (first 160 participants) and from some 1,200 subjects provided by 6 global collaborators. HLA class I and class II types, where available, came from metadata supplied by the sample provider rather than from assay-based typing. The repertoires were released in a freely available public database intended as a resource for research on the immune response to SARS-CoV-2. Deeply sampled blood TCRbeta repertoires from subjects exposed to, actively infected with, or recovered from COVID-19 were included in the dataset. Nearly every sample came with metadata listing a de-identified subject ID, COVID-19 status, age in years and sex.

Trimming removed 3 bases from V and 4 bases from J, leaving 9 bases between the germline ends. The CDR1 and CDR2 encoded by the germline V gene are SGDLS and YYNGEE. The CDR3 numbers 13 residues from cysteine through phenylalanine. Only the CDR3 DNA is retained, 39 bases long and in frame from the first base. TCRbeta CDR3 regions were amplified from genomic DNA using the immunoSEQ Assay, a bias-controlled multiplex PCR. The study's processing was this. Nucleated cell counts per sample were estimated from amplification of reference gene primers within the assay. Sequence reads were collapsed and filtered to measure the absolute abundance of every unique TCRbeta CDR3 rearrangement. For each sample, productive Simpson clonality was calculated by taking the square root of Simpson's diversity index across productive rearrangements. In its TCRdb copy, this immuneACCESS table keeps in-frame sequences only and misses some clones. Where compared with another copy, unresolved V genes explain less than half of these, and the others have no known cause. V and J calls and clone size are given by that table; D and trimming were obtained from the DNA. This sample is represented by roughly 230,000 clones; around 83% of them were singletons. The ten top clones hold around 0.89% of the sample.

The collaborating institutions used their own protocols to collect whole blood in K2EDTA tubes. For TCRbeta analysis, collaborators shipped samples in one of three forms: frozen whole blood, isolated PBMCs, or DNA extracted from either of those sample types. The paper's findings and limits, for the study overall: Clinical and demographic metadata were provided uncurated, with the amount varying by source and participant.

In regard to this clone: No cognate antigen has been identified for it. It has no much larger one-base neighbor in the sample; base qualities were not kept.

Sequencing was carried out using peripheral blood. This clonotype was obtained from a man aged 40-50 years with acute or convalescent COVID-19. The rearrangement joined TRBV9 to TRBJ2-3, with TRBD1 perhaps the D gene, on 6 matching bases. This receptor has the CDR3 CASSGGHADTQYF. The sequenced DNA is TGTGCCAGCAGCGGGGGGCACGCAGATACGCAGTATTTT. Here the CDR3 is joined to the reference TRBV9 and TRBJ2-3 genes, and the full variable domain is: DSGVTQTPKHLITATGQRVTLRCSPRSGDLSVYWYQQSLDQGLQFLIQYYNGEERAKGNILERFSAQQFPDLHSELNLSSLELGDSALYFCASSGGHADTQYFGPGTRLTVL.